Given below is one TCR beta chain in context. The CDR3 extends over 14 amino acids. Repertoires were generated with immunoSEQ multiplex PCR, while TCRdb's copy carries only in-frame clones and drops some. The sample gives some 330,000 clones, about 90% of which show up once; 5% is in the top ten. This entry is derived from a study of blood T cell repertoires in COVID-19. Study summary: The United States, Italy and Spain were the sources of the acute and convalescent COVID-19 samples.

Those who participated ranged in age from 18 to 89 years and resided in approximately 26 US areas. What was sequenced was PBMCs or T cells enriched from blood (not recorded which). The sequence derives from a man aged 25 to 45 who had recovered from COVID-19. The chain recombines TRBV21-1 with TRBJ1-2; TRBD1 is the table's D call, not checked against the DNA. TRBV21-1 is a pseudogene. The DNA of the CDR3 is TGTGCCAGCAGAGGGACAGGGGGAACCTATGGCTACACCTTC. Encoded protein: CASRGTGGTYGYTF.